The 28 T cell receptor beta chains below were found in one sample sequenced in a study of blood T cell repertoires in COVID-19. Here immunoSEQ multiplex PCR was the method, and the copy in TCRdb shows in-frame clones only, minus some. The table has approximately 70,000 clones, 65% to 90% seen once. The source material was peripheral blood. The origin of the receptors is a man between 65 and 80 years old with active or convalescent COVID-19.

V is TRBV18 and J is TRBJ1-1; 9 positions agree with TRBD1. This CDR3 region has 13 residues. Trimming removed 6 bases from V and 6 bases from J; junction bases left unmatched: 5. Germline V gives CDR1 KGHSH, CDR2 LQKENI. The CDR3 bases are TGTGCCAGCTCGGGACAGGGTATCGCTGAAGCTTTCTTT. Protein sequence: CASSGQGIAEAFF.

CDR3 amino acids: CASSSQGTNSPLHF. The CDR3 coding sequence is TGTGCCAGCAGCTCACAGGGGACTAATTCACCCCTCCACTTT. The chain has TRBV11-1 and TRBJ1-6, with 7 bases identical to TRBD1. Germline V gene lookup returns CDR1 SGHAT and CDR2 FQDESV (reference sequence). The V and J ends lost 4 bases and 6 bases, in that order; junction bases with no gene match: 3. The CDR3 runs to 14 residues.

This clone was counted only a few times. The chain is built from TRBV2 and TRBJ1-2, with D unresolved. The V gene's germline CDR1 is SNHLY and CDR2 FYNNEI. The CDR3 has 13 residues. V was trimmed by 10 bases and J by 4 bases, leaving 16 bases between them. In DNA, the CDR3 is TGTGCCACCGCGCAGGCCCCCGCCTATGGCTACACCTTC. Its translation is CATAQAPAYGYTF. The full variable domain, completed using reference TRBV2 and TRBJ1-2, is EPEVTQTPSHQVTQMGQEVILRCVPISNHLYFYWYRQILGQKVEFLVSFYNNEISEKSEIFDDQFSVERPDGSNFTLKIRSTKLEDSAMYFCATAQAPAYGYTFGSGTRLTVV.

In DNA, the CDR3 is TGTGCCACCGGGACAGGGTTAGAGACCCAGTACTTC. This encodes CATGTGLETQYF. The rearrangement uses TRBV10-3 and TRBJ2-5; 9 bases are shared with TRBD1. The germline gives CDR1 ENHRY, CDR2 SYGVKD. J was trimmed by 4 bases and V by 10 bases; bases with no gene match: 4. CDR3 length: 12 amino acids.

This chain joins TRBV6-6 and TRBJ2-7; D may be TRBD2 (6 bases). Germline values: CDR1 MNHNY, CDR2 SVGAGI (reference sequence). The length of the CDR3 is 12 residues. V shed 6 bases and J shed 7 bases, with 13 bases lying between them. DNA for the CDR3: TGTGCCAGCAGGGGGGGACCCTGGGAGCAGTACTTC. Protein sequence: CASRGGPWEQYF.

This rearrangement joins TRBV7-3 to TRBJ2-2; TRBD1 matches at 9 bases. Germline V lookup: CDR1 SGHTA, CDR2 FQGTGA. This CDR3 contains 18 residues. V lost 1 base, J lost 6 bases, and 12 bases stayed unmatched. The CDR3 DNA reads as TGTGCCAGCAGCTTAAAGGGAGCGACAGGGGGATTTCCCGGGGAGCTGTTTTTT. This encodes CASSLKGATGGFPGELFF. Variable domain in full (rest from reference TRBV7-3 and TRBJ2-2): GAGVSQTPSNKVTEKGKYVELRCDPISGHTALYWYRQSLGQGPEFLIYFQGTGAADDSGLPNDRFFAVRPEGSVSTLKIQRTERGDSAVYLCASSLKGATGGFPGELFFGEGSRLTVL.

The chain employs TRBV9 and TRBJ2-2; 9 bases map to TRBD2. Per germline, CDR1 SGDLS and CDR2 YYNGEE. The CDR3 sequence is 16 residues long. V dropped 0 bases and J dropped 8; count of bases not matched to a gene: 8. As DNA, the CDR3 is TGTGCCAGCAGCGTAGGCGGGGGACTAGCCTTTGGGGAGCTGTTTTTT. Translated, it gives CASSVGGGLAFGELFF. Filled out from reference TRBV9 and TRBJ2-2, the complete variable domain reads DSGVTQTPKHLITATGQRVTLRCSPRSGDLSVYWYQQSLDQGLQFLIQYYNGEERAKGNILERFSAQQFPDLHSELNLSSLELGDSALYFCASSVGGGLAFGELFFGEGSRLTVL.

Here the CDR3 reads CASSSKPRSTDTQYF. CDR3 sequence (DNA): TGTGCCAGCAGTTCAAAGCCTAGAAGCACAGATACGCAGTATTTT. V usage is TRBV27 and J usage is TRBJ2-3; D ambiguous. This CDR3 contains 15 residues. Trimming cost V 4 bases and J 0 bases, with 11 bases left between them. The germline CDR1 and CDR2 sequences are MNHEY and SMNVEV (reference sequence).

The rearrangement links TRBV3-1 (or the pseudogene TRBV3-2) to TRBJ2-7; 11 bases agree with TRBD2. With 4 bases clipped from V and 4 bases from J, the junction kept 3 bases outside the gene matches. CDR1 and CDR2 (germline): LGHDT, YNNKEL (reference sequence). This CDR3 is 14 amino acids long. CDR3 in DNA: TGTGCCAGCAGCCTCGGGACTAGCGGATACGAGCAGTACTTC. This sequence encodes CASSLGTSGYEQYF.

The chain joins TRBV19 to TRBJ1-2, with D unresolved. Trimming removed 6 bases at V and 3 bases at J, with 5 bases between. Germline CDR1 and CDR2: LNHDA and SQIVND (reference sequence). CDR3 size: 11 residues. CDR3 sequence reads: CASRFYYGYTF. CDR3 DNA: TGTGCCAGTAGGTTCTACTATGGCTACACCTTC.

The chain links TRBV11-2 to TRBJ1-1; no firm D call. The CDR3 is 14 amino acids. Per germline, CDR1 SGHAT and CDR2 FQNNGV. V was trimmed by 3 bases and J by 1 base, leaving 9 bases between them. This chain's CDR3 is CASSFRGWNTEAFF. The CDR3 nucleotides are TGTGCCAGCAGCTTCCGAGGGTGGAACACTGAAGCTTTCTTT.

In regard to this clone: The germline gene is not matched at one end of the junction; a read error may be the cause. The J gene is TRBJ1-4, the V gene TRBV10-3, with D maybe TRBD1 (6 bases). The CDR3 is 14 residues long. Germline assignment: CDR1 ENHRY and CDR2 SYGVKD. The CDR3: CAISEPPGEEKLVF. CDR3 bases: TGTGCCATCAGTGAGCCGCCAGGGGAAGAAAAACTGGTTTTT.

V and J are TRBV5-6 and TRBJ2-7, with D uncertain. The CDR3 is made up of 12 amino acids. Per the germline V gene, CDR1 is SGHDT and CDR2 is YYEEEE. V was pared by 0 bases and J by 6 bases, with 7 bases between. In DNA form, the CDR3 reads TGTGCCAGCAGCTTGGTCCGTAGCGAGCAGTACTTC. Its protein is CASSLVRSEQYF.

The chain couples TRBV7-9 to TRBJ2-3, with D unclear. The ends were cut back, 2 bases at V and 4 bases at J, with 4 bases in the middle. Germline V gives CDR1 SEHNR, CDR2 FQNEAQ (reference sequence). This CDR3 spans 12 amino acids. As DNA, the CDR3 is TGTGCCAGCAGCTTAAAGCCAGATACGCAGTATTTT. Encoded protein: CASSLKPDTQYF.

V and J are TRBV7-6 and TRBJ2-7; 8 bases are shared with TRBD2. From germline, CDR1 is SGHVS and CDR2 FNYEAQ. With 5 bases clipped from V and 6 bases from J, the junction kept 15 bases outside the gene matches. The CDR3 sequence is 16 residues long. This CDR3 reads CASSPLAGKFLGEQYF. CDR3 sequence (DNA): TGTGCCAGCAGCCCCTTAGCGGGAAAGTTCCTGGGCGAGCAGTACTTC.

This clone was recorded a few times. The rearrangement links TRBV15 to TRBJ2-1; a weak D match, TRBD2 (6 bases). The germline V and J ends were trimmed by 5 bases and 5 bases, with 16 bases remaining between them. The germline V gene encodes CDR1 LNHNV and CDR2 YYDKDF (reference sequence). This CDR3 is 15 amino acids long. CDR3: CATSPLRGMHNEQFF. For the CDR3, the DNA is TGTGCCACCAGCCCACTACGGGGGATGCACAATGAGCAGTTCTTC.

The gene calls are TRBV7-8 and TRBJ2-7; maybe TRBD1 (5 bases). V was pared by 2 bases and J by 2 bases, with 13 bases between. The CDR3 is 15 amino acids. Germline V lookup: CDR1 SGHVS, CDR2 FQNEAQ. Written as DNA, the CDR3 is TGTGCCAGCAGCTTATCGGACATAGGAACCTACGAGCAGTACTTC. This encodes CASSLSDIGTYEQYF.

The chain carries TRBV29-1 and TRBJ1-2; D is uncertain. The CDR3 covers 13 residues. V was shortened by 4 bases and J by 7 bases, with 16 bases between the two germline ends. The germline V gene has CDR1 SQVTM and CDR2 ANQGSEA. The CDR3 sequence: CSVGRGGVSGYTF. CDR3 nucleotide sequence: TGCAGCGTTGGCCGTGGAGGAGTTAGTGGCTACACCTTC. The whole variable domain, filled in from reference TRBV29-1 and TRBJ1-2, reads SAVISQKPSRDICQRGTSLTIQCQVDSQVTMMFWYRQQPGQSLTLIATANQGSEATYESGFVIDKFPISRPNLTFSTLTVSNMSPEDSSIYLCSVGRGGVSGYTFGSGTRLTVV.

The rearrangement links TRBV7-9 to TRBJ2-3, with D possibly being TRBD2 (6 bases). The germline V gene encodes CDR1 SEHNR and CDR2 FQNEAQ (reference sequence). Trimming shortened V by 3 bases and J by 3 bases, and 16 bases separated the two germline ends. CDR3 length: 16 residues. DNA of the CDR3: TGTGCCAGCAGCTTCTTAACTAGCCCACCTACAGATACGCAGTATTTT. This encodes CASSFLTSPPTDTQYF.

This sequence joins TRBV5-1 and TRBJ2-1; 7 nucleotides line up with TRBD2. CDR1 SGHRS and CDR2 YFSETQ come from the germline V gene. Trimming cost V 0 bases and J 8 bases; bases outside gene matches: 5. There are 14 residues in the CDR3. The CDR3 loop reads CASSLEGGSDEQFF. The CDR3 nucleotides are TGCGCCAGCAGCTTGGAGGGCGGGAGTGATGAGCAGTTCTTC.

The gene calls are TRBV3-1 (or the pseudogene TRBV3-2) and TRBJ1-5, with 7 bases identical to TRBD1. Germline V CDR1 and CDR2: LGHDT, YNNKEL (reference sequence). The CDR3 contains 15 residues. Unmatched junction bases numbered 2, after V lost 1 base and J lost 2 bases. The CDR3 sequence is CASSQGQGGNQPQHF. CDR3 sequence (DNA): TGTGCCAGCAGCCAAGGACAGGGTGGCAATCAGCCCCAGCATTTT.

The chain joins TRBV24-1 to TRBJ2-5; D unresolved. The germline gives CDR1 KGHDR, CDR2 SFDVKD. The CDR3 spans 11 residues. Trimming pared 6 bases from V and 5 bases from J, leaving 6 bases between. The CDR3 spells CATSLEETQYF. DNA for the CDR3: TGTGCCACCAGTCTAGAGGAGACCCAGTACTTC.

The chain uses TRBV19 and TRBJ2-1, with 10 nucleotides matching TRBD2. V was pared by 5 bases and J by 8 bases, with 6 bases of the junction left unmatched. In germline, CDR1 is LNHDA, CDR2 SQIVND (reference sequence). The CDR3 is 14 amino acids. Written as DNA, the CDR3 is TGTGCCAGTAGTGGGGCTAGCGGGGGCTATGAGCAGTTCTTC. This codes for CASSGASGGYEQFF.

The V gene is TRBV6-5, the J gene TRBJ1-2; TRBD1 matches 9 bases. Looked up from germline, CDR1 is MNHEY and CDR2 is SVGAGI. With V trimmed by 6 bases and J by 12 bases, 5 bases remained unmatched. This CDR3 spans 11 amino acids. The CDR3 sequence is CASRQQGAHTF. In DNA form, the CDR3 reads TGTGCCAGCAGACAACAGGGGGCGCACACCTTC.

The chain combines TRBV10-1 with TRBJ2-7; TRBD2 aligns across 9 bases. CDR3 length equals 16 residues. Germline CDR1 reads WNHNN; CDR2 reads SYGVQD (reference sequence). The J segment lost 3 bases and the V segment lost 3 bases, leaving 9 bases of the junction unmatched. CDR3 in DNA: TGCGCCAGCAGTGAAGTGGGGCGGCGGGGGGGCTACGAGCAGTACTTC. This encodes CASSEVGRRGGYEQYF.

The chain links TRBV28 to TRBJ1-1, with TRBD1 identical over 7 bases. V shed 5 bases, J shed 0 bases, and the junction held 9 bases outside the gene matches. Germline V gives CDR1 MDHEN, CDR2 SYDVKM. The CDR3 has 16 amino acids. CDR3 sequence reads: CASSADRKIMNTEAFF. The CDR3 nucleotides are TGTGCCAGCAGTGCGGACAGGAAGATAATGAACACTGAAGCTTTCTTT.

CDR3 sequence reads: CASSLGKNTGVSYEQYF. The CDR3 nucleotides read TGTGCCAGCAGCTTAGGAAAAAACACGGGAGTCTCCTACGAGCAGTACTTC. The chain recombines TRBV11-2 with TRBJ2-7; a possible D gene is TRBD2 (6 bases). The germline V gene encodes CDR1 SGHAT and CDR2 FQNNGV. The CDR3 is 17 amino acids. Trimming left V 1 base short and J 0 bases short, with 16 bases between.

This clone was recorded a few times. The V call is TRBV7-3, the J call TRBJ2-2; 13 bases are a match to TRBD2. In germline, CDR1 is SGHTA, CDR2 FQGTGA. The CDR3 covers 18 residues. Germline trimming cut 1 base from V and 4 bases from J; bases unmatched to any gene: 6. The CDR3 nucleotides read TGTGCCAGCAGCTTAAGGCCCACTAGCGGGAGGGGCACCGGGGAGCTGTTTTTT. It codes for CASSLRPTSGRGTGELFF.